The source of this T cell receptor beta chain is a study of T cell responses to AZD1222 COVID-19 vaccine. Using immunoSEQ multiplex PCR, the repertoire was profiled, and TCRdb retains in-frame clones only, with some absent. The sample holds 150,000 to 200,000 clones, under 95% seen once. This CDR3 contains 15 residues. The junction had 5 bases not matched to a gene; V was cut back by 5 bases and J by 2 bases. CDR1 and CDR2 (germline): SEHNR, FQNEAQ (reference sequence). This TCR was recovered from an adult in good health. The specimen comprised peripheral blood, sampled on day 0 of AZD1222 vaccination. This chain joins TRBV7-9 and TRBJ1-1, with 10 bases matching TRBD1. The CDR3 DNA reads TGTGCCAGCAGCGAGACAGGGGGCTTTAACACTGAAGCTTTCTTT. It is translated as CASSETGGFNTEAFF.